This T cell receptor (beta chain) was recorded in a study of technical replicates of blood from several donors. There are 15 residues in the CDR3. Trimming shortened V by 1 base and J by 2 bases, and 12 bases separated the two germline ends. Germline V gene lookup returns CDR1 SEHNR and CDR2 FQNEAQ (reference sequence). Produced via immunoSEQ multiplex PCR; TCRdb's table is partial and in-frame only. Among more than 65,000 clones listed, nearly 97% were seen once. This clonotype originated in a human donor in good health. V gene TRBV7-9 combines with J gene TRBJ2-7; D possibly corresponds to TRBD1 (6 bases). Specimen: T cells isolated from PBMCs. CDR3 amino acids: CASSLDRVGTYEQYF. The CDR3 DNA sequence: TGTGCCAGCAGCTTAGACAGGGTAGGAACCTACGAGCAGTACTTC.